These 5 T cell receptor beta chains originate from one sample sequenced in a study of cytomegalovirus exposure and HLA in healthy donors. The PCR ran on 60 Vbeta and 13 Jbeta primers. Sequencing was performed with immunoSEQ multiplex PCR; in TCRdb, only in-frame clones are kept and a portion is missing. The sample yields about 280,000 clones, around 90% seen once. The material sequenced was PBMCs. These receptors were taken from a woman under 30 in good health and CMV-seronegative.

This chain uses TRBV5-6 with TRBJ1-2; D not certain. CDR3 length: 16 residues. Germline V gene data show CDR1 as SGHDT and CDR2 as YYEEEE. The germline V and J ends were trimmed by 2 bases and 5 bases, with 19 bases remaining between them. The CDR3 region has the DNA TGTGCCAGCAGCTTCGGGAGTGCCGTTTTTCTATATGGCTACACCTTC. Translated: CASSFGSAVFLYGYTF.

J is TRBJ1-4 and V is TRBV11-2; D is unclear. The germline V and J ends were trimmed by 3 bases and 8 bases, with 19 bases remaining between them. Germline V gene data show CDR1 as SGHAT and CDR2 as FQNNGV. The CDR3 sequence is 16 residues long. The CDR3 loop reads CASSFTGRSLIEKLFF. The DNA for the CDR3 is TGTGCCAGCAGCTTTACGGGGAGATCGCTTATCGAAAAACTGTTTTTT.

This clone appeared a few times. CDR3 nucleotides: TGTGCCAGCAGCCACGGGACAGGGAGCACAGATACGCAGTATTTT. This encodes CASSHGTGSTDTQYF. This sequence joins TRBV11-2 and TRBJ2-3; 9 nucleotides match TRBD1. The CDR3 is 15 amino acids. CDR1 is SGHAT and CDR2 is FQNNGV in the germline V gene. V lost 5 bases to trimming and J lost 0 bases; unmatched junction nucleotides: 3. The full variable domain, with the rest looked up from reference TRBV11-2 and TRBJ2-3, is EAGVAQSPRYKIIEKRQSVAFWCNPISGHATLYWYQQILGQGPKLLIQFQNNGVVDDSQLPKDRFSAERLKGVDSTLKIQPAKLEDSAVYLCASSHGTGSTDTQYFGPGTRLTVL.

The CDR3 nucleotides read TGTGCCAGTAGTCCCCAGGGGGGCACAGATACGCAGTATTTT. This encodes CASSPQGGTDTQYF. The chain carries TRBV19 and TRBJ2-3; 7 bases map to TRBD1. Germline V gene sequence: CDR1 LNHDA, CDR2 SQIVND (reference sequence). J gave up 1 base and V 5 bases, and 3 bases lay outside the gene matches. The CDR3 covers 14 residues.

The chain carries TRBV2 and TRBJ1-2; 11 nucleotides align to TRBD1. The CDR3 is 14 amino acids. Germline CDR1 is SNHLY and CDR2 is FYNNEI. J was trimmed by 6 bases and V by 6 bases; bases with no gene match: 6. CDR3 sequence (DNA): TGTGCCAGCAGCAAGGACAGGGGGCAACATGGCTACACCTTC. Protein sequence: CASSKDRGQHGYTF.